Sequencing of this T cell receptor (beta chain) was carried out in a study of blood T cell repertoires in COVID-19. Study at large: Collection of acute and convalescent COVID-19 samples took place in the United States, Italy and Spain.

Authors' analysis steps: Amplifying reference gene primers gave estimates of nucleated cell counts. Here immunoSEQ multiplex PCR was the method, and the copy in TCRdb shows in-frame clones only, minus some. That table supplies the V and J calls and clone size; D and trimming were determined from the DNA. The sample contains about 66,000 clones, around 82% of which appear only once. The TCR sequence derives from a man in his fifties or sixties with acute or convalescent COVID-19. Sequencing was done on a sample of peripheral blood.

CDR3 in amino acids: CASSSIQDEYFYGYTF. The DNA of the CDR3 is TGTGCCAGCAGTTCGATACAGGACGAATATTTCTATGGCTACACCTTC. The chain is built from TRBV25-1 and TRBJ1-2; D perhaps matches TRBD1 (5 bases). The V end was cut by 5 bases, the J end by 4 bases, with 20 bases between. The CDR3 has 16 amino acids. Germline V gene sequence: CDR1 MGHDK, CDR2 SYGVNS.